This TCR beta chain came from a study of blood T cell repertoires in COVID-19. Study context: From the United States, Italy and Spain came samples of acute and convalescent COVID-19. The cDNA or gDNA used as material had been derived from T cells, B-cell-depleted T cells, or PBMCs.

Seattle-derived patients entered the study during active infection and were followed longitudinally. From germline, CDR1 is MGHRA and CDR2 YSYEKL. V lost 4 bases to trimming and J lost 8 bases, with 23 bases between them. This CDR3 is 17 amino acids long. Original methodology: Counts of nucleated cells, estimated from reference gene primer amplification, were obtained. The data were produced by immunoSEQ multiplex PCR, yet TCRdb's version contains in-frame clones alone and is incomplete. The V and J calls and the clone size are those of that table, but D and trimming were determined from the DNA. The sample has around 210,000 clones, 84% seen once.

This chain links TRBV4-1 with TRBJ1-4, with D possibly matching TRBD1 (6 bases). This TCR came from a woman aged 80 or over with COVID-19, enrolled during active disease. The specimen was peripheral blood. Here the CDR3 reads CASSRGKRAGESEKLFF. CDR3 nucleotides: TGCGCCAGCAGCCGGGGGAAAAGGGCAGGGGAAAGCGAAAAACTGTTTTTT.